The rows below give T cell receptor beta chains drawn from one sample of a study of OX40 agonist ivuxolimab in advanced cancers. Libraries were prepared by immunoSEQ multiplex PCR; TCRdb keeps only in-frame clonotypes and omits some of them. The sample has some 60,000 clones, approximately 90% seen once. This specimen consisted of CD4+ or CD8+ T cells sorted from blood, obtained in a trial of the OX40 agonist ivuxolimab. These receptors all come from an adult with an advanced solid tumor such as melanoma, head and neck, liver or kidney cancer. Each CDR3 is given with its conserved first and last residue. Each record gives: D gene, clone size, J gene, V gene, CDR3 protein, CDR3 DNA. D genes are given only for firm matches. The size entry is marked missing in some rows and otherwise reads once, few, many or a size class.

TRBD2 . TRBJ2-7 TRBV7-6 CASSLESSGFSSYEQYF TGTGCCAGCAGCTTAGAGTCTAGCGGGTTTAGCTCCTACGAGCAGTACTTC
. . TRBJ2-2 TRBV6-5 CASSYGGTGELFF TGTGCCAGCAGTTACGGGGGCACCGGGGAGCTGTTTTTT
TRBD1 . TRBJ2-5 TRBV11-3 CASSSLTGELETQYF TGTGCCAGCAGCTCCCTGACAGGGGAGTTGGAGACCCAGTACTTC
TRBD1 . TRBJ2-1 TRBV7-9 CASSERQGAFENEQFF TGTGCCAGCAGCGAACGACAGGGGGCATTCGAGAATGAGCAGTTCTTC
. . TRBJ2-2 TRBV11-2 CASSLGTGELFF TGTGCCAGCAGCCTAGGCACCGGGGAGCTGTTTTTT
TRBD2 few TRBJ2-1 TRBV6-4 CASNDGRAYYNEQFF TGTGCCAGCAACGACGGGAGGGCCTATTACAATGAGCAGTTCTTC
TRBD2 . TRBJ2-3 TRBV4-1 CASSPIAGVIGDTQYF TGCGCCAGCAGCCCCATAGCGGGAGTGATTGGAGATACGCAGTATTTT
TRBD1 . TRBJ2-7 TRBV5-6 CASSFGTGGYEQYF TGTGCCAGCAGCTTCGGGACAGGGGGCTACGAGCAGTACTTC
TRBD2 once TRBJ2-7 TRBV18 CASLAGDRNEQYF TGTGCCAGTCTAGCGGGAGATAGAAACGAGCAGTACTTC
. . TRBJ2-7 TRBV7-2 CASSPLVVYEQYF TGTGCCAGCAGCCCCTTAGTGGTTTACGAGCAGTACTTC
. . TRBJ2-5 TRBV6-4 CASSVRGRGRETQYF TGTGCCAGCAGTGTCCGTGGGAGGGGGAGGGAGACCCAGTACTTC
. . TRBJ2-7 TRBV25-1 CASLIRRSGEQYF TGTGCCAGTTTAATCCGTAGGTCTGGGGAGCAGTACTTC
TRBD1 . TRBJ2-1 TRBV5-8 CASSLVLGTGVFNEQFF TGTGCCAGCAGCTTGGTGCTCGGGACAGGGGTTTTTAATGAGCAGTTCTTC
TRBD2 . TRBJ2-5 TRBV28 CASSFRREGRETQYF TGTGCCAGCAGTTTCAGGCGGGAGGGCCGCGAGACCCAGTACTTC
. . TRBJ1-1 TRBV27 CASATGNTEAFF TGTGCCAGCGCTACAGGGAACACTGAAGCTTTCTTT
. . TRBJ2-1 TRBV12-5 CASGLVGSNEQFF TGTGCTAGTGGTTTGGTAGGTAGCAATGAGCAGTTCTTC
. . TRBJ1-1 TRBV19 CATRAEGLFTEAFF TGTGCCACTAGGGCGGAGGGATTGTTCACTGAAGCTTTCTTT
TRBD1 . TRBJ2-3 TRBV12-5 CASGLVGDSYTDTQYF TGTGCTAGTGGTTTGGTGGGGGACAGCTACACAGATACGCAGTATTTT
TRBD1 once TRBJ2-1 TRBV29-1 CSVEREGQGSNEQFF TGCAGCGTTGAAAGGGAGGGACAGGGGAGCAATGAGCAGTTCTTC
. . TRBJ2-7 TRBV4-3 CASSQVLGVGYEQYF TGCGCCAGCAGCCAAGTGTTAGGGGTCGGCTACGAGCAGTACTTC
. . TRBJ2-7 TRBV10-2 CASSELQSSYEQYF TGCGCCAGCAGTGAGTTGCAGAGCTCCTACGAGCAGTACTTC
. . TRBJ1-3 TRBV28 CASAHRGVAGNTIYF TGTGCCAGCGCGCATAGGGGCGTCGCTGGAAACACCATATATTTT
. . TRBJ1-1 TRBV7-6 CASSLGELNTEAFF TGTGCCAGCAGCTTAGGGGAACTCAACACTGAAGCTTTCTTT
TRBD2 . TRBJ2-7 TRBV11-2 CASSLVSSGNDEQYF TGTGCCAGCAGCTTAGTGTCTAGCGGGAACGACGAGCAGTACTTC
. . TRBJ1-1 TRBV29-1 CSVDPPGPTPEAFF TGCAGCGTTGACCCCCCAGGCCCCACACCTGAAGCTTTCTTT
TRBD2 . TRBJ2-1 TRBV6-1 CASWLAGEGGNEQFF TGTGCCAGCTGGCTAGCGGGAGAAGGAGGCAATGAGCAGTTCTTC
. . TRBJ1-6 TRBV7-6 CASSQSQGGLLSPLHF TGTGCCAGCAGCCAGTCCCAGGGAGGCCTCCTCTCACCCCTCCACTTT
. . TRBJ2-3 TRBV4-2 CASSQEWGRLRTDTQYF TGTGCCAGCAGCCAAGAATGGGGGCGGCTTCGCACAGATACGCAGTATTTT
. . TRBJ1-2 TRBV19 CASSPGTKVGGYTF TGTGCCAGCTCGCCCGGGACCAAAGTAGGTGGCTACACCTTC
. . TRBJ2-5 TRBV4-3 CASSQAIGLETQYF TGCGCCAGCAGCCAAGCCATAGGGTTGGAGACCCAGTACTTC
. . TRBJ2-1 TRBV5-1 CASSRGASINEQFF TGCGCCAGCAGTCGGGGGGCTTCCATCAATGAGCAGTTCTTC
. . TRBJ2-1 TRBV7-2 CASSLKAEAYNEQFF TGTGCCAGCAGCTTAAAGGCGGAAGCCTACAATGAGCAGTTCTTC
TRBD2 . TRBJ2-7 TRBV7-9 CASSLGLAVDIEQYF TGTGCCAGCAGCTTAGGGCTAGCGGTGGATATCGAGCAGTACTTC
. . TRBJ1-5 TRBV28 CASSLIQGSSNQPQHF TGTGCCAGCAGTTTAATCCAGGGTTCTAGCAATCAGCCCCAGCATTTT
. . TRBJ2-2 TRBV9 CASSALGTVANTGELFF TGTGCCAGCAGCGCCCTCGGGACTGTTGCGAACACCGGGGAGCTGTTTTTT
TRBD1 . TRBJ1-2 TRBV29-1 CSVEEVADVTGDYGYTF TGCAGCGTTGAAGAAGTGGCTGACGTAACAGGGGACTATGGCTACACCTTC
. . TRBJ1-2 TRBV11-2 CASSSSVQYGYTF TGTGCCAGCAGCTCCTCAGTCCAATATGGCTACACCTTC
TRBD1 . TRBJ2-7 TRBV6-5 CASTGTGHYEQYF TGTGCCAGCACCGGGACAGGGCACTACGAGCAGTACTTC
TRBD1 . TRBJ2-7 TRBV4-3 CASSPEGQGVYEQYF TGCGCCAGCAGCCCGGAAGGACAGGGGGTATACGAGCAGTACTTC
. . TRBJ2-3 TRBV7-9 CASSLSNWDTQYF TGTGCCAGCAGCTTGAGTAATTGGGATACGCAGTATTTT
. . TRBJ2-1 TRBV9 CASSSSGSRAYNEQFF TGTGCCAGCAGCTCATCCGGCTCCCGTGCCTACAATGAGCAGTTCTTC
TRBD1 once TRBJ2-7 TRBV7-6 CASSLDKDRGLYEQYF TGTGCCAGCAGCTTAGATAAAGACAGGGGGCTTTACGAGCAGTACTTC